Many counts were recorded for the clone carrying this TCR beta chain. This CDR3 comprises 18 residues. CDR1 and CDR2 (germline): ENHRY, SYGVKD. Between the trimmed V and J ends, which lost 0 bases and 1 base, there was a span of 18 bases. The data belong to a study of Graves' ophthalmopathy and Graves' hyperthyroidism. Beta-chain TCR CDR3 regions were amplified from RNA transcripts. HTBI primers primed a first-round RT-PCR, and a second-round multiplex PCR followed. One entry per CDR3 protein results from TCRdb running MiXCR on the multiplex PCR reads. The table lists 650,000 to 900,000 distinct CDR3 sequences, 40% of them singletons, with 44% in the top ten.

The chain carries TRBV10-3 and TRBJ2-5, with D maybe TRBD1 (6 bases). The sequence came from an adult man with Graves' ophthalmopathy. The material sequenced was peripheral blood. CDR3 sequence (DNA): TGTGCCATCAGTGAGTCTTGGTACCTCAGGGGAAGCCAAGAGACCCAGTACTTC. It encodes CAISESWYLRGSQETQYF.